These 17 T cell receptor beta chains share one sample of origin, sequenced in a study of blood T cells in healthy people across ages. Combining a sample-barcoded 5' primer with a J-beta primer mix, a second PCR ran for about 7 to 11 cycles. TCRdb re-derived calls from the 5' RACE reads in MiXCR, one entry per CDR3 protein. The sample records over a million distinct CDR3 sequences, under 55% being singletons. Material: blood. Receptor source: a woman in her late teens or twenties in good health.

The chain is built from TRBV14 and TRBJ2-2; D perhaps matches TRBD2 (6 bases). The germline gives CDR1 SGHDN, CDR2 FVKESK. The CDR3 covers 17 residues. The germline V and J ends were trimmed by 5 bases and 1 base, with 17 bases remaining between them. CDR3 region: CASSKGSPGLNTGELFF. DNA of the CDR3: TGTGCCAGCAGCAAGGGATCTCCGGGACTGAACACCGGGGAGCTGTTTTTT.

The rearrangement joins TRBV29-1 to TRBJ2-6; D is unresolved. Germline CDR1 reads SQVTM; CDR2 reads ANQGSEA. The CDR3 is 12 residues long. V lost 2 bases and J lost 8, with 7 bases in between. The CDR3 coding sequence is TGCAGCGTTGAAACCCAGACCAACGTCCTGACTTTC. This encodes CSVETQTNVLTF.

The chain is built from TRBV4-3 and TRBJ2-5; 8 bases map to TRBD1. CDR3 size: 16 residues. Losses at the gene ends were 6 bases for V and 11 bases for J; bases not matched to a gene: 20. The germline gives CDR1 LGHNA, CDR2 YSLEER. CDR3 in amino acids: CASRSGQGTRRREQYF. The CDR3 DNA sequence: TGCGCCAGCAGATCCGGACAGGGCACCAGGCGCCGGGAGCAGTACTTC.

This clonotype appeared a few times. J is TRBJ2-4 and V is TRBV20-1; TRBD1 is a possible D gene (5 bases). The CDR3 extends over 11 amino acids. Germline loops: CDR1 DFQATT, CDR2 SNEGSKA (reference sequence). V shed 6 bases and J shed 15 bases, with 18 bases lying between them. CDR3 in amino acids: CSAKTESKWYF. The CDR3 nucleotides are TGCAGTGCAAAGACAGAATCCAAATGGTACTTC.

The rearrangement links TRBV15 to TRBJ1-1; D not resolved. Trimming shortened V by 3 bases and J by 11 bases, and 7 bases separated the two germline ends. Germline V CDR1 and CDR2: LNHNV, YYDKDF (reference sequence). The CDR3 has 10 amino acids. CDR3 region: CATSSSLAFF. CDR3 DNA: TGTGCCACCAGCAGTTCGTTGGCTTTCTTT.

This clonotype was observed a few times. V and J are TRBV7-2 and TRBJ2-3, with no clear D. Per the germline V gene, CDR1 is SGHTA and CDR2 is FQGNSA. CDR3 length equals 12 residues. V gave up 5 bases and J gave up 2 bases, with 5 bases separating them. The CDR3 spells CASSHDTDTQYF. In DNA, the CDR3 is TGTGCCAGCAGCCACGACACAGATACGCAGTATTTT. The whole variable domain, filled in from reference TRBV7-2 and TRBJ2-3, reads GAGVSQSPSNKVTEKGKDVELRCDPISGHTALYWYRQSLGQGLEFLIYFQGNSAPDKSGLPSDRFSAERTGGSVSTLTIQRTQQEDSAVYLCASSHDTDTQYFGPGTRLTVL.

The genes are TRBV20-1 and TRBJ2-1; maybe TRBD2 (6 bases). CDR1 DFQATT and CDR2 SNEGSKA come from the germline V gene (reference sequence). The CDR3 contains 15 residues. V shed 6 bases and J shed 0 bases, with 15 bases lying between them. The CDR3 nucleotides read TGCAGTGCCCCCTCAACGGGAGCCTCCTACAATGAGCAGTTCTTC. This encodes CSAPSTGASYNEQFF.

In this sample, this clonotype turned up a few times. The CDR3 here is CASSQGGTFLNYGYTF. CDR3 sequence (DNA): TGTGCCAGCAGCCAGGGGGGGACGTTCCTGAACTATGGCTACACCTTC. This chain joins TRBV7-2 and TRBJ1-2; 7 bases are a match to TRBD1. V was clipped by 5 bases and J by 2 bases; unmatched bases: 11. From germline, CDR1 is SGHTA and CDR2 FQGNSA. The CDR3 length is 16 residues.

This clonotype has a handful of counts. In DNA, the CDR3 is TGTGCCAGCAGTGTCCCGGGACAGGGGGCCTACGAGCAGTACTTC. Translated, it gives CASSVPGQGAYEQYF. The chain employs TRBV25-1 and TRBJ2-7; 11 bases align to TRBD1. J lost 2 bases, V lost 4 bases, and 4 bases had no gene match. The germline gives CDR1 MGHDK, CDR2 SYGVNS. This CDR3 is 15 amino acids long.

Details on this clonotype: This may arise from a read error, as a much more abundant clone is one base away. This rearrangement joins TRBV10-3 to TRBJ2-3, with TRBD1 as a possible D gene (6 bases). The germline CDR1 and CDR2 sequences are ENHRY and SYGVKD. V dropped 2 bases and J dropped 5 bases, with 11 bases sitting between them. The CDR3 length is 14 residues. The CDR3 sequence is CAISEAGAEDTQYF. The CDR3 coding sequence is TGTGCCATCAGTGAGGCAGGGGCTGAAGATACGCAGTATTTT.

This clonotype has more than one count but fewer than ten. The V gene is TRBV20-1, the J gene TRBJ1-2; no firm D call. This CDR3 region has 13 residues. The V and J ends lost 2 bases and 8 bases respectively, with 15 bases between them. Germline V gene sequence: CDR1 DFQATT, CDR2 SNEGSKA (reference sequence). The CDR3 coding sequence is TGCAGTGCTAGATCAACGGACCCCGGGGGCTACACCTTC. Translating it yields CSARSTDPGGYTF.

This clonotype was seen a single time. This sequence joins TRBV28 and TRBJ1-1; 9 positions match TRBD1. J was trimmed by 5 bases and V by 3 bases; bases with no gene match: 10. This CDR3 region has 16 residues. Germline V gives CDR1 MDHEN, CDR2 SYDVKM. The CDR3 loop reads CASSFLLGQGRTEAFF. The CDR3 region has the DNA TGTGCCAGCAGTTTTCTCTTGGGACAGGGTCGTACTGAAGCTTTCTTT.

CDR3: CSARWRRNTDTQYF. The CDR3 DNA follows: TGCAGTGCTAGGTGGAGGAGGAACACAGATACGCAGTATTTT. The chain couples TRBV20-1 to TRBJ2-3, with a possible D match to TRBD2 (5 bases). CDR1 and CDR2 from the germline V gene are DFQATT and SNEGSKA (reference sequence). CDR3 size: 14 residues. The V and J ends lost 3 bases and 2 bases respectively, with 12 bases between them.

The chain is built from TRBV12-3 or TRBV12-4 and TRBJ2-7; 13 nucleotides align to TRBD2. J was trimmed by 7 bases and V by 8 bases; bases with no gene match: 8. The CDR3 has 14 residues. The CDR3 region has the DNA TGTGCCAGCGGAACGACTAGCGGGAGGAATGAGCAGTACTTC. As protein: CASGTTSGRNEQYF.

The rearrangement links TRBV13 to TRBJ2-1; D might be TRBD2 (5 bases). V shed 3 bases and J shed 3 bases, with 9 bases lying between them. The CDR3 runs 14 residues. CDR1 is PRHDT, CDR2 FYEKMQ, per germline (reference sequence). As DNA, the CDR3 is TGTGCCAGCAGCTTCGACGGGATCTACAATGAGCAGTTCTTC. Its translation: CASSFDGIYNEQFF.

This chain links TRBV27 with TRBJ2-7; perhaps TRBD2 as D (5 bases). The CDR3 is made up of 13 amino acids. Trimming removed 8 bases at V and 2 bases at J, with 13 bases between. CDR1 and CDR2 (germline): MNHEY, SMNVEV (reference sequence). CDR3 sequence (DNA): TGTGCCAGCCTCGACGGGATTCCCTACGAGCAGTACTTC. Translating gives CASLDGIPYEQYF.

This clonotype was seen at least ten times. The V gene is TRBV20-1, the J gene TRBJ2-1, with 11 nucleotides matching TRBD2. Germline CDR1 reads DFQATT; CDR2 reads SNEGSKA (reference sequence). The CDR3 is made up of 15 amino acids. V shed 5 bases, J shed 1 base, and the junction held 4 bases outside the gene matches. The CDR3 sequence is CSAHASGRSYNEQFF. Here the CDR3 DNA reads TGCAGTGCTCACGCTAGCGGGAGGTCCTACAATGAGCAGTTCTTC.